This TCR beta chain was recovered during a study of identical twins. At least ten counts were recorded for this clonotype. The antigen is not known. Each CDR3 protein gets one entry after TCRdb re-called the 5' RACE reads with MiXCR. The table includes approximately 690,000 distinct CDR3 sequences, roughly 6% detected once. Study-level points and caveats: Out-of-frame beta sequences exhibited a weaker degree of excess twin sharing.

With 5 bases removed from V and 9 bases from J, the gap between germline ends came to 17 bases. Germline CDR1 and CDR2: SGHTA and FQGTGA. The CDR3 has 14 amino acids. The chain employs TRBV7-3 and TRBJ2-1; D perhaps matches TRBD1 (5 bases). Sequencing used naive T cells sorted from blood. This receptor was identified in a man younger than 30 in good health. The DNA for the CDR3 is TGTGCCAGCAGCCACCGGACAAAGACCAGTGAGCAGTTCTTC. Amino acids: CASSHRTKTSEQFF. Full variable domain (rest looked up from reference TRBV7-3 and TRBJ2-1): GAGVSQTPSNKVTEKGKYVELRCDPISGHTALYWYRQSLGQGPEFLIYFQGTGAADDSGLPNDRFFAVRPEGSVSTLKIQRTERGDSAVYLCASSHRTKTSEQFFGPGTRLTVL.